This TCR beta chain is from a study of blood T cell repertoires in COVID-19. Germline V CDR1 and CDR2: SGDLS, YYNGEE. V dropped 4 bases and J dropped 3 bases, with 14 bases sitting between them. CDR3 length equals 14 residues. The table came from immunoSEQ multiplex PCR; TCRdb's copy has only in-frame clones and leaves some out. The sample has 200,000 to 300,000 clones; 85% to 90% are singletons. This TCR derives from a man between 45 and 60 years old who had been exposed to COVID-19. The sample consisted of PBMCs or T cells enriched from blood (not recorded which). The rearrangement joins TRBV9 to TRBJ2-7; perhaps TRBD1 as D (7 bases). The CDR3 loop is CASSTGDSVYEQYF. For the CDR3, the DNA is TGTGCCAGCAGCACGGGGGACAGCGTCTACGAGCAGTACTTC.